The rows below give T cell receptor beta chains drawn from one sample of a study of patients and donors after allogeneic stem cell transplantation. TCRdb ran MiXCR on the RT-PCR reads and lists one entry per CDR3 protein. Found here are about 70,000 distinct CDR3 sequences, more than 25% of them singletons; the top ten hold more than 25%. Sequenced material: blood, either unsorted or a sorted T cell fraction (not recorded which). The receptors were gathered from a human donor who was either an allogeneic HSCT recipient or a stem cell or donor lymphocyte infusion donor (not recorded which). It is not recorded whose cells these are; they may come from a transplant donor. CDR3s include the opening cysteine and the closing phenylalanine or tryptophan. A D gene is named only where the DNA matches it firmly. For some rows the clone size is stated as once, few or many, or as a class when expanded; others skip it.

.	.	TRBJ2-7	TRBV20-1	TGCAGTGCTAGGGACCCAAGCTCCTACGAGCAGTACTTC	CSARDPSSYEQYF
few	.	TRBJ1-2	TRBV5-1	TGCGCCAGCACCCCAGAATCCCCGGAGATGAACTATGGCTACACCTTC	CASTPESPEMNYGYTF
few	.	TRBJ2-3	TRBV2	TGTGCCAGCAGTGACGGCCTAGTCGGAGATACGCAGTATTTT	CASSDGLVGDTQYF
.	.	TRBJ2-7	TRBV4-1	TGCGCCAGCAGCCAAGGAGAACAGGTTACCGTATACGAGCAGTACTTC	CASSQGEQVTVYEQYF
few	.	TRBJ2-3	TRBV5-1	TGCGCCAGCAGCTTGTACGGGCCCGGCACAGATACGCAGTATTTT	CASSLYGPGTDTQYF
.	TRBD1	TRBJ2-3	TRBV12-3/TRBV12-4	TGTGCCAGCAGCAGACGGGACAGCAAGGAGTATTTT	CASSRRDSKEYF
.	.	TRBJ2-1	TRBV20-1	TGCAGTGCCAGGGCCGGGACTCTCTCCTACAATGAGCAGTTCTTC	CSARAGTLSYNEQFF
few	.	TRBJ2-5	TRBV7-2	TGTGCCAGCAGCTTTAGACAGTCTCAAGAGACCCAGTACTTC	CASSFRQSQETQYF
.	.	TRBJ2-7	TRBV13	TGTGCCAGCAGCTTTTCCGACAGGTCGGTCGACTACGAGCAGTACTTC	CASSFSDRSVDYEQYF
few	.	TRBJ1-4	TRBV5-1	TGCGCCAGCAGCCTGGACCTGGTGGTAAATGAAAAACTGTTTTTT	CASSLDLVVNEKLFF
few	.	TRBJ2-3	TRBV10-3	TGTGCCATCAGTGACAGCACCACAGATACGCAGTATTTT	CAISDSTTDTQYF
many	TRBD2	TRBJ2-1	TRBV7-8	TGTGCCAGCAGCCCACCGGGACTAGCGGTCTACAATGAGCAGTTCTTC	CASSPPGLAVYNEQFF
.	.	TRBJ2-1	TRBV20-1	TGCAGTGCTAGCCTCGGAATTCAGTTCTTC	CSASLGIQFF
.	.	TRBJ2-7	TRBV27	TGTGCCAGCAAAAACAGGTTAGAGCAGTACTTC	CASKNRLEQYF
.	TRBD1	TRBJ2-7	TRBV5-1	TGCGCCAGCAGCCCAGGGGGCATCGACTACGAGCAGTACTTC	CASSPGGIDYEQYF
many	.	TRBJ1-2	TRBV12-3/TRBV12-4	TGTGCCAGCAGTCCCTCCTTCGGTTCTAACTATGGCTACACCTTC	CASSPSFGSNYGYTF